The 2 T cell receptor beta chains below were found in one sample sequenced in a study of response to subunit inactivated influenza vaccine. TCRdb itself ran the RT-PCR reads through MiXCR, one entry per CDR3 protein. Of over 750,000 distinct CDR3 sequences in the sample, 21% are singletons; the top ten hold roughly 10%. This specimen was PBMCs from blood, taken 4 to 6 days after vaccination. These receptor sequences come from a man aged 45 to 65 who received an inactivated influenza vaccine.

The J gene is TRBJ2-7, the V gene TRBV6-2 or TRBV6-3; weak D call: TRBD1 (6 bases). Germline CDR1 is MNHEY and CDR2 is SVGEGT. The ends were cut back, 0 bases at V and 3 bases at J, with 33 bases in the middle. There are 22 residues in the CDR3. CDR3 amino acids: CASSYSILEVEARTASFYEQYF. DNA for the CDR3: TGTGCCAGCAGTTACTCGATTTTGGAGGTCGAGGCCAGGACAGCAAGTTTCTACGAGCAGTACTTC.

V gene TRBV20-1 combines with J gene TRBJ2-1; 7 bases line up with TRBD1. Germline CDR1 is DFQATT and CDR2 is SNEGSKA (reference sequence). V trimming: 5 bases; J trimming: 3 bases; junction bases outside the gene matches: 1. This CDR3 spans 12 amino acids. The CDR3 DNA reads TGCAGTGCTCACAGGGGCTACAATGAGCAGTTCTTC. Translation: CSAHRGYNEQFF.